Given below is one TCR beta chain in context. What this receptor recognizes is not known. Sequencer: NextSeq 550. The Human TCR Profiling Kit (MiLaboratory) was used to prepare UMI-labeled 5' RACE TRB cDNA libraries. cDNA synthesis used the entire amount of extracted RNA, and PCR amplification then used the entire amount of cDNA produced. Libraries were prepared in parallel with an identical number of PCR cycles. The authors processed their data as follows. With a minimum of two reads required per UMI, MIGEC and MiXCR pulled out about 50,000 +/- 10,000 unique UMI-labeled TRB cDNA molecules from each library. On average, about 40,000 +/- 10,000 functional in-frame TRB CDR3 nucleotide clonotypes lacking stop codons were found per library. After downsampling to 5000 UMI-labeled TRB molecules per sample, diversity metrics, including normalized Shannon-Wiener and Chao1, were computed in VDJtools. For the central five CDR3 residues, VDJtools calculated physicochemical properties weighted by clonotype size, namely interaction energy, strength, volume and Kidera factor 4. After TCRdb reprocessed the reads, each CDR3 protein sequence was kept as one row, without DNA. These V and J calls originate from TCRdb's pipeline instead of the authors' own analysis. The sample's own table lists tens of thousands of distinct CDR3 sequences. In total, the top ten clones hold roughly 15% of the sample.

According to the germline V gene, CDR1 reads SGHRS and CDR2 reads YFSETQ. The CDR3 runs 15 amino acids, cysteine and phenylalanine included. DNA was not recorded. The data were taken from a study of CXCR3-negative and CXCR3-positive naive CD8 T cells (dated by TCRdb to about 2019). A note on the overall study: In total, about 135 million TRB reads were obtained, corresponding to roughly 1.5 +/- 0.3 million reads per library. Data from 11 donors, pooled across two independent experiments, went into the diversity and physicochemical repertoire analyses. For the TRBV-TRBJ cluster analysis, the naive subsets came from roughly 5 donors, while the memory cells came from 3 donors. The paper's findings and limits, for the study overall: Both naive subsets had comparably high repertoire diversity, while memory CD8+ T cells had much lower repertoire diversity. Because surface CD5, which has been linked to self-reactivity in mice, was comparable between naive subsets, TCR interaction strength was also inferred from TRB CDR3 physicochemical properties. Naive CXCR3-negative and CXCR3-positive cells from the same donor showed similar TRBV-TRBJ usage, whereas memory cells showed distinct patterns. Freshly isolated PBMCs were used for most assays because CXCR3 expression went down partially after cryopreservation.

For every CD8+ T cell subset, fewer than 350,000 cells were flow-sorted straight into RLT lysis buffer, and each subset was sorted in triplicate. Standard density gradient centrifugation was used to isolate peripheral blood mononuclear cells from buffy coats. Total RNA was extracted from sorted cells using an RNeasy Mini Kit. The chain links TRBV5-1 with TRBJ2-7; TCRdb lists TRBD1, though no DNA is available to test this call. The specimen was memory CD8+ T cells from blood. This specimen's cell subset or site label, per the study, means: conventional CD8+ memory T cells (TMEM), sorted as controls. The clonotype comes from a human donor in good health. Some clones in this sample may be carry-over from other donors' samples. The CDR3 is CASSWGGDLSDEQYF.